Included here is one T cell receptor beta chain sequence, with context. The source of the sample is a study of blood T cell repertoires in COVID-19. This table comes from immunoSEQ multiplex PCR, and its TCRdb copy is limited to in-frame clones, with some not included. This table holds some 280,000 clones, roughly 90% found once. Trimming took 1 base from V and 1 from J, leaving 8 bases between them. Germline CDR1 reads SGHVS; CDR2 reads FNYEAQ. This CDR3 spans 14 amino acids. The TCR originated in a woman aged 30 to 39 with active or convalescent COVID-19. The sample consisted of peripheral blood. This chain connects TRBV7-6 to TRBJ2-7, with a possible D match to TRBD1 (5 bases). The DNA for the CDR3 is TGTGCCAGCAGCTTAGAAGACAGATCCTACGAGCAGTACTTC. Amino acids: CASSLEDRSYEQYF.